Sequencing of this T cell receptor (beta chain) was carried out in a study of blood T cells in healthy people across ages. Findings and caveats of the study: Getting older went along with TCR beta diversity per million T cells dropping roughly linearly.

Comment on this clonotype: Its target is not known.

V trimming: 7 bases; J trimming: 13 bases; junction bases outside the gene matches: 10. The CDR3 sequence is 11 residues long. CDR1 and CDR2 (germline): SQVTM, ANQGSEA. Each individual donor underwent a draw of roughly 10 milliliters of peripheral blood. It was with a sample-barcoded 5' primer and a J-beta primer mix that a second PCR of about 6 to 12 cycles was run. Each CDR3 protein gets one entry after TCRdb re-called the 5' RACE reads with MiXCR. This table holds some 1.5 million distinct CDR3 sequences, roughly 43% found once. Sequences were obtained from blood. J is TRBJ2-4 and V is TRBV29-1, with 7 bases matching TRBD1. This TCR was sampled from a young woman in good health. CDR3 region: CSAYRGCVQYF. Here the CDR3 DNA reads TGCAGCGCCTACAGGGGCTGTGTGCAGTACTTC.